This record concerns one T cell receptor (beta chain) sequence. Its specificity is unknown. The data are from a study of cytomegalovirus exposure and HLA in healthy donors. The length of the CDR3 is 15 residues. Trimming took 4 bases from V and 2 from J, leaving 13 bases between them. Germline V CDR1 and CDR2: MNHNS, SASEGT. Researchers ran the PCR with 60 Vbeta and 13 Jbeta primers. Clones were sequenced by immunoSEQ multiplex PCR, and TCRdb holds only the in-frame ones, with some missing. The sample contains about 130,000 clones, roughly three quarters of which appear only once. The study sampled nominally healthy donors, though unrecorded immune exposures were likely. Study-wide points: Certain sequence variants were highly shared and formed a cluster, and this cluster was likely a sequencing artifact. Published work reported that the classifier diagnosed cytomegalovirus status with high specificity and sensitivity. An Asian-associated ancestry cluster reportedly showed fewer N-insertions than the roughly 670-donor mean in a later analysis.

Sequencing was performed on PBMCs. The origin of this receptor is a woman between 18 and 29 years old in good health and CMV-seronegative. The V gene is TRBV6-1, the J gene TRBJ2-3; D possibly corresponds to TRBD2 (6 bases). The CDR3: CASSVVWTNTDTQYF. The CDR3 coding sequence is TGTGCCAGCAGTGTTGTTTGGACTAACACAGATACGCAGTATTTT.